The 28 T cell receptor beta chains reported below all come from one sample, sequenced in a study of beta chain features in type 1 diabetes. Reverse transcription of all isolated RNA meant that expressed TCRB transcripts were sequenced. Sequencing was performed with immunoSEQ multiplex PCR; in TCRdb, only in-frame clones are kept and a portion is missing. The repertoire has nearly 250,000 clones, roughly 15% of them found once; the top ten carry roughly 0.028%. The source material was naive CD4+ T cells from blood. Every receptor here comes from a woman in her thirties or forties in good health.

This chain links TRBV6-6 with TRBJ2-7; 7 nucleotides line up with TRBD1. The CDR3 runs 15 residues. CDR1 is MNHNY, CDR2 SVGAGI, per germline (reference sequence). Trimming at V came to 5 bases and at J to 0 bases, leaving 7 bases not matched to a gene. The CDR3 is CASSTGTANSYEQYF. The CDR3 DNA is TGTGCCAGCAGTACCGGGACAGCCAACTCCTACGAGCAGTACTTC.

V usage is TRBV5-1 and J usage is TRBJ2-2; D gene ambiguous. This CDR3 contains 12 residues. Between the trimmed V and J ends, which lost 0 bases and 6 bases, there was a span of 3 bases. CDR1 and CDR2 (germline): SGHRS, YFSETQ. The CDR3 DNA follows: TGCGCCAGCAGCTTGGTCTCCGGGGAGCTGTTTTTT. It codes for CASSLVSGELFF.

A few counts support this clone. The chain has TRBV6-6 and TRBJ2-2; the D gene is possibly TRBD2 (5 bases). The CDR3 is 15 amino acids. Trimming took 6 bases from V and 2 from J, leaving 13 bases between them. CDR1 is MNHNY and CDR2 is SVGAGI in the germline V gene (reference sequence). CDR3 loop: CASSSDSHNTGELFF. For the CDR3, the DNA is TGTGCCAGCAGCTCGGACTCACATAACACCGGGGAGCTGTTTTTT.

This clone was counted at least ten times. This chain links TRBV15 with TRBJ2-1; weak D call: TRBD2 (5 bases). CDR1 LNHNV and CDR2 YYDKDF come from the germline V gene (reference sequence). The V and J ends lost 2 bases and 3 bases respectively, with 8 bases between them. This CDR3 is built from 14 residues. The CDR3 here is CATSRPGYYNEQFF. CDR3 DNA: TGTGCCACCAGCAGACCGGGGTACTACAATGAGCAGTTCTTC.

The J gene is TRBJ2-7, the V gene TRBV4-3, with 7 positions matching TRBD1. V gave up 4 bases and J gave up 0 bases; unmatched junction bases: 6. The CDR3 consists of 15 residues. Germline-derived CDR1 and CDR2 are LGHNA and YSLEER. The CDR3: CASSLGTDSSYEQYF. CDR3 nucleotides: TGCGCCAGCAGCCTCGGGACAGATAGCTCCTACGAGCAGTACTTC.

The chain combines TRBV12-5 with TRBJ2-5; D is unresolved. CDR1 and CDR2 from the germline V gene are LGHNT and FRNRAP. There are 15 residues in the CDR3. V was trimmed by 1 base and J by 1 base, leaving 10 bases between them. DNA of the CDR3: TGTGCTAGTGGTTTGGGTGGGCTCCCCCAAGAGACCCAGTACTTC. Translating gives CASGLGGLPQETQYF.

This clone was detected only a few times. This rearrangement joins TRBV18 to TRBJ2-3; 10 bases fit TRBD2. The CDR3 runs to 15 residues. The germline gives CDR1 KGHSH, CDR2 LQKENI. Trimming at V came to 4 bases and at J to 3 bases, leaving 4 bases not matched to a gene. CDR3 in DNA: TGTGCCAGCTCACTCTGGGGACTAGCGACAGATACGCAGTATTTT. Encoded protein: CASSLWGLATDTQYF.

This clone has more than one count but fewer than ten. The V gene is TRBV11-2, the J gene TRBJ2-2; 14 bases align to TRBD2. Trimming cost V 5 bases and J 3 bases; bases outside gene matches: 2. There are 16 residues in the CDR3. Germline V gives CDR1 SGHAT, CDR2 FQNNGV. Here the CDR3 reads CASSPGLAGDTGELFF. CDR3 bases: TGTGCCAGCAGCCCGGGACTAGCGGGGGACACCGGGGAGCTGTTTTTT.

The chain recombines TRBV7-2 with TRBJ1-3; unclear D gene. Germline V gene lookup returns CDR1 SGHTA and CDR2 FQGNSA. The CDR3 is 12 residues long. V lost 0 bases, J lost 10 bases, and 7 bases lay in between. The CDR3 sequence: CASSLASSTIYF. The CDR3 DNA follows: TGTGCCAGCAGCTTAGCCTCTTCTACCATATATTTT.

This clone showed up just a few times. The V gene is TRBV7-2, the J gene TRBJ2-7, with TRBD2 matching 10 bases. J gave up 12 bases and V 6 bases, and 8 bases lay outside the gene matches. The CDR3 spans 12 residues. CDR1 SGHTA and CDR2 FQGNSA come from the germline V gene. The CDR3 region has the DNA TGTGCCAGCAGGCTCACAACTAGCGGGGTGTACTTC. Translating gives CASRLTTSGVYF.

V is TRBV11-2 and J is TRBJ2-5; maybe TRBD1 (5 bases). Trimming shortened V by 1 base and J by 5 bases, and 23 bases separated the two germline ends. The CDR3 loop spans 18 amino acids. Looked up from germline, CDR1 is SGHAT and CDR2 is FQNNGV. CDR3 amino acids: CASSLGRRATPDPETQYF. CDR3 nucleotide sequence: TGTGCCAGCAGCTTAGGTCGCAGGGCGACCCCCGATCCCGAGACCCAGTACTTC.

V gene TRBV5-6 combines with J gene TRBJ2-5; 7 positions match TRBD1. This CDR3 is built from 16 residues. With 0 bases clipped from V and 5 bases from J, the junction kept 10 bases outside the gene matches. Germline CDR1 SGHDT, CDR2 YYEEEE. CDR3 sequence (DNA): TGTGCCAGCAGCTTGGGTTCCGCCCCCAGGGGGGAGACCCAGTACTTC. Its translation: CASSLGSAPRGETQYF.

There are a few counts of this clone. This same CDR3 is encoded by further DNA sequences in the sample. The V gene is TRBV5-1, the J gene TRBJ2-1; possibly TRBD2 for D (6 bases). The CDR3 consists of 15 residues. The ends were cut back, 0 bases at V and 4 bases at J, with 11 bases in the middle. CDR1 SGHRS and CDR2 YFSETQ come from the germline V gene. CDR3 DNA sequence: TGCGCCAGCAGCTTGGGCGGGACCACGTACAATGAGCAGTTCTTC. Translated: CASSLGGTTYNEQFF.

This clone was picked up a small number of times. One end of the junction varies from germline; a read error may be responsible. The chain couples TRBV6-5 to TRBJ1-1; no definite D call. The CDR3 contains 13 residues. The germline gives CDR1 MNHEY, CDR2 SVGAGI. CDR3 DNA: TGTGCCAGCAGTGAAGCGATCAACAATGAAGCTTTCTTT. Protein product: CASSEAINNEAFF.

The rearrangement links TRBV6-4 to TRBJ1-5, with TRBD1 matching over 7 bases. V gave up 6 bases and J gave up 6 bases; unmatched junction bases: 5. This CDR3 region has 13 residues. Looked up from germline, CDR1 is MRHNA and CDR2 is SNTAGT. CDR3 in amino acids: CASSPSGGQPQHF. CDR3 bases: TGTGCCAGCAGCCCTTCAGGGGGTCAGCCCCAGCATTTT.

The chain has TRBV29-1 and TRBJ1-1; maybe TRBD1 (5 bases). The CDR3 spans 14 residues. Germline V gives CDR1 SQVTM, CDR2 ANQGSEA. V lost 3 bases, J lost 1 base, and 12 bases lay in between. The CDR3 nucleotides are TGCAGCGTTGACCCCTCGGGGGGGAACACTGAAGCTTTCTTT. Its translation is CSVDPSGGNTEAFF.

A few counts support this clone. This chain links TRBV5-4 with TRBJ1-5; no clear D gene. From germline, CDR1 is SGHNT and CDR2 YYREEE (reference sequence). V lost 0 bases and J lost 6, with 13 bases in between. This CDR3 region has 15 residues. The CDR3 is CASSLDGRAGQPQHF. DNA of the CDR3: TGTGCCAGCAGCTTGGACGGAAGGGCGGGTCAGCCCCAGCATTTT. Filled out from reference TRBV5-4 and TRBJ1-5, the complete variable domain reads ETGVTQSPTHLIKTRGQQVTLRCSSQSGHNTVSWYQQALGQGPQFIFQYYREEENGRGNFPPRFSGLQFPNYSSELNVNALELDDSALYLCASSLDGRAGQPQHFGDGTRLSIL.

The chain is built from TRBV5-6 and TRBJ1-5; D is undetermined. V shed 4 bases and J shed 6 bases, with 11 bases lying between them. Germline V gene sequence: CDR1 SGHDT, CDR2 YYEEEE. CDR3 size: 13 residues. The CDR3 DNA reads as TGTGCCAGCAGCCAAGCCCCCGGTCAGCCCCAGCATTTT. This sequence encodes CASSQAPGQPQHF.

This clone was seen a handful of times. The chain couples TRBV20-1 to TRBJ2-1; D remains ambiguous. Looked up from germline, CDR1 is DFQATT and CDR2 is SNEGSKA (reference sequence). This CDR3 is 11 amino acids long. The V gene lost 0 bases and the J gene lost 5 bases, with 2 bases spanning the gap. CDR3: CSARDNNEQFF. DNA for the CDR3: TGCAGTGCTAGAGATAACAATGAGCAGTTCTTC.

The rearrangement uses TRBV7-9 and TRBJ1-4; no reliable D call. V was pared by 5 bases and J by 8 bases, with 15 bases between. This CDR3 contains 14 residues. Germline V CDR1 and CDR2: SEHNR, FQNEAQ (reference sequence). The CDR3, as DNA: TGTGCCAGCAGCCTTTTTTCCCCCCCGGAAAAACTGTTTTTT. Encoded protein: CASSLFSPPEKLFF.

The V and J genes are TRBV6-6 and TRBJ1-2; 8 bases match TRBD1. CDR1 is MNHNY and CDR2 is SVGAGI in the germline V gene (reference sequence). The CDR3 has 13 amino acids. V lost 5 bases to trimming and J lost 7 bases; unmatched junction nucleotides: 6. The CDR3 loop is CASSEQGALGYTF. CDR3 sequence (DNA): TGTGCCAGCAGTGAGCAGGGGGCGCTTGGCTACACCTTC.

The V call is TRBV9, the J call TRBJ2-1, with 12 nucleotides matching TRBD2. The CDR3 has 17 residues. Germline V lookup: CDR1 SGDLS, CDR2 YYNGEE. V lost 3 bases to trimming and J lost 4 bases; unmatched junction nucleotides: 8. Written as DNA, the CDR3 is TGTGCCAGCAGCGCCAGACTAGCGGGGGAGTTTTACAATGAGCAGTTCTTC. Translated, it gives CASSARLAGEFYNEQFF.

The table lists this clone with a few counts. The rearrangement uses TRBV6-1 and TRBJ2-5, with 7 bases fitting TRBD1. This CDR3 region has 15 residues. Trimming removed 6 bases from V and 2 bases from J; junction bases left unmatched: 9. Germline values: CDR1 MNHNS, CDR2 SASEGT. The CDR3 sequence is CASRRQGAIQETQYF. CDR3 bases: TGTGCCAGCAGGCGACAGGGTGCCATTCAAGAGACCCAGTACTTC.

This clone turned up a few times. This rearrangement joins TRBV11-2 to TRBJ1-6, with 7 bases aligning to TRBD1. Trimming cost V 7 bases and J 9 bases; bases outside gene matches: 18. Germline V gene data show CDR1 as SGHAT and CDR2 as FQNNGV. This CDR3 has 17 residues. CDR3 region: CASTSPGTAGAPSPLHF. In DNA, the CDR3 is TGTGCCAGCACCTCCCCCGGGACAGCAGGGGCCCCTTCACCCCTCCACTTT. Based on the CDR3 plus reference TRBV11-2 and TRBJ1-6, the full variable domain is EAGVAQSPRYKIIEKRQSVAFWCNPISGHATLYWYQQILGQGPKLLIQFQNNGVVDDSQLPKDRFSAERLKGVDSTLKIQPAKLEDSAVYLCASTSPGTAGAPSPLHFGNGTRLTVT.

J is TRBJ1-1 and V is TRBV19; D call uncertain. The CDR3 extends over 15 amino acids. From germline, CDR1 is LNHDA and CDR2 SQIVND (reference sequence). V was trimmed by 7 bases and J by 0 bases, leaving 15 bases between them. CDR3 DNA: TGTGCCAGTAAGCCTTGGGTAGGAGTGAACACTGAAGCTTTCTTT. Its protein is CASKPWVGVNTEAFF.

The chain links TRBV7-2 to TRBJ1-2; TRBD1 agrees at 7 bases. The CDR3 covers 17 residues. V lost 1 base, J lost 4 bases, and 12 bases stayed unmatched. The germline V gene has CDR1 SGHTA and CDR2 FQGNSA. The CDR3 DNA reads as TGTGCCAGCAGCTTAGAGTTTGCGAGGGGGCAAAGCTATGGCTACACCTTC. It is translated as CASSLEFARGQSYGYTF.

This clone came up a few times. This chain joins TRBV6-6 and TRBJ1-1; D is uncertain. The CDR3 spans 13 residues. Germline lookup yields CDR1 MNHNY and CDR2 SVGAGI (reference sequence). Trimming shortened V by 6 bases and J by 4 bases, and 12 bases separated the two germline ends. The CDR3 region is CASSYDTITEAFF. The CDR3 nucleotides read TGTGCCAGCAGCTACGACACAATCACTGAAGCTTTCTTT.

This clone was found a few times. V gene TRBV5-1 combines with J gene TRBJ1-1; 7 bases are shared with TRBD1. V gave up 3 bases and J gave up 1 base; unmatched junction bases: 6. The V gene's germline CDR1 is SGHRS and CDR2 YFSETQ. The CDR3 is 15 residues long. The CDR3 here is CASSSIQGRNTEAFF. The CDR3 DNA sequence: TGCGCCAGCAGCTCGATACAGGGGAGGAACACTGAAGCTTTCTTT.